This T cell receptor beta chain was sequenced during a study of CD8 T cells in acute hepatitis C reinfection. This CDR3 is 13 amino acids long. CDR1 and CDR2 from the germline V gene are MNHEY and SMNVEV (reference sequence). Between the trimmed V and J ends, which lost 6 bases and 7 bases, there was a span of 13 bases. The table came from immunoSEQ multiplex PCR; TCRdb's copy has only in-frame clones and leaves some out. The sample lists tens of thousands of clones, 80% to 90% occurring once. Time point here: naive CD8 control sorted from an acute-time-point sample. This receptor was obtained from a woman between 18 and 29 years old who spontaneously cleared hepatitis C infection. The chain has TRBV27 and TRBJ1-5; D is possibly TRBD1 (6 bases). The specimen was naive CD8+ T cells from PBMCs. This CDR3 is CASSQTGPQPQHF. CDR3 sequence (DNA): TGTGCCAGCAGCCAGACAGGTCCGCAGCCCCAGCATTTT.